The rows below give T cell receptor beta chains drawn from one sample of a study of blood T cells in healthy people across ages. TCRdb reanalysed the 5' RACE reads using MiXCR and keeps one entry per CDR3 protein. The sample carries hundreds of thousands of distinct CDR3 sequences, roughly three fifths recorded once. What was sequenced was blood. All receptors come from a man in his forties in good health. Both conserved end residues are part of each CDR3. A D gene is named only where the DNA matches it firmly. A row's size may be missing; if present it is once, few, many or a size class.

>TRBV9|.|TRBJ2-4|many
CASSVGAGEAKNIQYF
TGTGCCAGCAGCGTAGGGGCAGGGGAGGCCAAAAACATTCAGTACTTC
>TRBV29-1|TRBD1|TRBJ2-3|many
CSADRTGKADTQYF
TGCAGCGCTGACCGGACAGGGAAGGCAGATACGCAGTATTTT
>TRBV7-2|.|TRBJ2-2|.
CASSGGLPGGGELFF
TGTGCCAGCAGCGGAGGGCTCCCTGGGGGTGGGGAGCTGTTTTTT
>TRBV6-1|.|TRBJ2-4|.
CASSVPGSSALPLAKNIQYF
TGTGCCAGCAGTGTACCCGGGAGCTCAGCCTTACCACTAGCCAAAAACATTCAGTACTTC
>TRBV7-2|TRBD2|TRBJ2-1|.
CASSLSRREAYNEQFF
TGTGCCAGCAGCTTGTCGCGGCGGGAGGCATACAATGAGCAGTTCTTC
>TRBV12-3/TRBV12-4|TRBD2|TRBJ2-1|.
CASNPYTGGLAGRDEQFF
TGTGCCAGCAACCCTTACACGGGAGGTCTAGCGGGGCGCGATGAGCAGTTCTTC
>TRBV3-1|.|TRBJ2-7|few
CASSQDHAGRSQYF
TGTGCCAGCAGCCAAGATCATGCAGGGAGGTCCCAGTACTTC
>TRBV5-1|.|TRBJ2-1|once
CASSLGSAHNEQFF
TGCGCCAGCAGCTTGGGGTCCGCCCACAATGAGCAGTTCTTC
>TRBV5-1|.|TRBJ2-1|.
CASSFGDGYNEQFF
TGCGCCAGCAGCTTTGGGGACGGATACAATGAGCAGTTCTTC
>TRBV7-9|.|TRBJ2-7|.
CASSRSGGILDEQYF
TGTGCCAGCAGCCGTTCTGGGGGGATCCTCGACGAGCAGTACTTC
>TRBV4-3|.|TRBJ2-1|.
CASSQRASYNEQFF
TGCGCCAGCAGCCAGCGGGCCTCCTACAATGAGCAGTTCTTC
>TRBV29-1|.|TRBJ1-2|.
CSGWRVSGYGYTF
TGCAGCGGATGGAGGGTATCTGGGTATGGCTACACCTTC
>TRBV7-3|.|TRBJ2-3|.
CASSPGHGSDTQYF
TGTGCCAGCAGCCCGGGGCATGGGTCCGATACGCAGTATTTT
>TRBV6-6|.|TRBJ2-7|few
CASSKTDLSSYEQYF
TGTGCCAGCAGTAAGACAGACCTAAGCTCCTACGAGCAGTACTTC
>TRBV6-5|.|TRBJ1-1|once
CASSYSKRGNGPEAFF
TGTGCCAGCAGTTACTCAAAGCGGGGGAATGGACCTGAAGCTTTCTTT
>TRBV29-1|.|TRBJ2-7|few
CSVERWAGYEQYF
TGCAGCGTTGAGAGGTGGGCAGGATACGAGCAGTACTTC
>TRBV5-1|.|TRBJ2-3|.
CASSSQSARGTDTQYF
TGCGCCAGCAGCTCACAGAGTGCAAGGGGCACAGATACGCAGTATTTT
>TRBV10-3|TRBD1|TRBJ2-3|many
CAIRRQGDVSDTQYF
TGTGCCATCAGACGACAGGGAGATGTTTCAGATACGCAGTATTTT
>TRBV7-2|.|TRBJ2-3|.
CASAPEQGADTQYF
TGTGCCAGCGCCCCCGAGCAAGGGGCAGATACGCAGTATTTT
>TRBV9|.|TRBJ1-2|many
CASSATGFVGYTF
TGTGCCAGCAGCGCAACAGGGTTCGTGGGCTACACCTTC
>TRBV7-9|TRBD1|TRBJ2-1|.
CASSPRVGRDRGPSEQFF
TGTGCCAGCAGCCCTAGGGTGGGTCGGGACAGGGGGCCAAGTGAGCAGTTCTTC
>TRBV11-3|.|TRBJ1-6|.
CASSGSFSPLHF
TGTGCCAGCAGCGGGAGTTTTTCACCCCTCCACTTT
>TRBV6-5|.|TRBJ2-5|.
CASSFSIIQETQYF
TGTGCCAGCAGTTTTTCAATAATCCAAGAGACCCAGTACTTC
>TRBV28|.|TRBJ2-1|.
CASSFRSTSLGNEQFF
TGTGCCAGCAGTTTCCGCTCTACTAGCTTAGGTAATGAGCAGTTCTTC
>TRBV9|.|TRBJ2-5|.
CASGISVTQETQYF
TGTGCCAGCGGCATATCCGTCACCCAAGAGACCCAGTACTTC
>TRBV20-1|TRBD2|TRBJ2-1|.
CSASSWGLVLNEQFF
TGCAGTGCTAGTTCATGGGGACTAGTTTTAAATGAGCAGTTCTTC
>TRBV4-3|.|TRBJ2-6|few
CASSQLKGFGANVLTF
TGCGCCAGCAGCCAATTAAAAGGCTTTGGGGCCAACGTCCTGACTTTC
>TRBV20-1|TRBD1|TRBJ1-2|.
CSARDFGTGVNYGYTF
TGCAGTGCTAGAGATTTCGGGACAGGGGTTAACTATGGCTACACCTTC
>TRBV28|TRBD1|TRBJ2-1|once
CASGRQGRNEQFF
TGTGCCAGCGGCCGACAGGGCCGCAATGAGCAGTTCTTC
>TRBV19|TRBD1|TRBJ1-1|.
CASSVGQGPLNTEAFF
TGTGCCAGTAGTGTCGGACAGGGGCCACTGAACACTGAAGCTTTCTTT
>TRBV29-1|.|TRBJ2-1|.
CSVGLGAEIGQFF
TGCAGCGTTGGGCTGGGGGCGGAGATAGGGCAGTTCTTC
>TRBV7-2|.|TRBJ2-5|many
CASSYNRGETQYF
TGTGCCAGCAGCTATAACCGGGGAGAGACCCAGTACTTC
>TRBV28|TRBD1|TRBJ1-1|.
CASRPSTGVTEAFF
TGTGCCAGCAGACCCTCAACAGGGGTCACTGAAGCTTTCTTT
>TRBV2|.|TRBJ1-2|few
CASSMGPNYGYTF
TGTGCCAGCTCTATGGGACCTAACTATGGCTACACCTTC
>TRBV10-3|.|TRBJ2-3|.
CAISGPATTDTQYF
TGTGCCATAAGTGGACCCGCTACTACAGATACGCAGTATTTT
>TRBV20-1|.|TRBJ1-2|.
CSAVPGRVEGYTF
TGCAGTGCCGTACCGGGCAGGGTGGAGGGCTACACCTTC
>TRBV18|TRBD1|TRBJ1-2|.
CASSPPGTGGPYGYTF
TGTGCCAGCTCACCACCAGGGACAGGGGGTCCCTATGGCTACACCTTC
>TRBV5-1|TRBD1|TRBJ1-2|few
CASSLSQGDGYTF
TGCGCCAGCAGCTTGAGCCAGGGGGATGGCTACACCTTC
>TRBV5-1|.|TRBJ2-3|.
CASRLLMVGDTQYF
TGCGCCAGCAGGCTCTTAATGGTGGGAGATACGCAGTATTTT
>TRBV7-9|TRBD2|TRBJ2-7|.
CASSSTRLAGPYEQYF
TGTGCCAGCAGCTCGACAAGACTAGCGGGGCCCTACGAGCAGTACTTC
>TRBV5-1|.|TRBJ2-7|.
CASSLASGRYEQYF
TGTGCCAGCAGCCTTGCCAGTGGCAGGTACGAGCAGTACTTC
>TRBV6-6|TRBD2|TRBJ2-3|.
CASTEGLAGGNTQYF
TGTGCCAGCACCGAGGGACTAGCGGGGGGAAATACGCAGTATTTT
>TRBV4-2|TRBD1|TRBJ1-2|few
CASSQAQDRPSYGYTF
TGTGCCAGCAGCCAAGCTCAGGACAGGCCATCCTATGGCTACACCTTC
>TRBV7-6|.|TRBJ2-6|.
CASSLEGRVGLGNGANVLTF
TGTGCCAGCAGCTTAGAGGGACGCGTGGGGCTTGGTAACGGGGCCAACGTCCTGACTTTC
>TRBV29-1|.|TRBJ2-5|few
CSVAGPSQETQYF
TGCAGCGTTGCCGGACCGAGCCAAGAGACCCAGTACTTC
>TRBV5-1|.|TRBJ2-7|.
CASSLELAGFDEQYF
TGCGCCAGCAGCTTGGAGTTAGCAGGGTTCGACGAGCAGTACTTC
>TRBV5-4|TRBD1|TRBJ2-7|.
CASSDPTGGFVNEQYF
TGTGCCAGCAGCGACCCGACAGGGGGCTTCGTCAATGAGCAGTACTTC